The 10 T cell receptor beta chains listed next were all sequenced from one sample in a study of a mutant IDH1 vaccine in newly diagnosed glioma. The time point is: week 11, during vaccination. Each dose of the vaccine consisted of 300 ug of mutant IDH1 20-mer peptide, with topical imiquimod. These TCRs are of unknown antigen specificity. Sequencing was performed with immunoSEQ multiplex PCR; in TCRdb, only in-frame clones are kept and a portion is missing. Of fewer than 70,000 clones detected, approximately 89% appear once; the ten largest clones hold 1.9%. Here the sequenced sample was PBMCs, taken from a glioma patient whose treatment included an IDH1 peptide vaccine. The receptor set was obtained from a middle-aged man with glioma.

The DNA for the CDR3 is TGTGCCAGCAGCCAAGCACTAGCGGGGGGGCCATACAATGAGCAGTTCTTC. It yields the protein CASSQALAGGPYNEQFF. The rearrangement uses TRBV14 and TRBJ2-1; 13 nucleotides align to TRBD2. The CDR3 runs to 17 residues. J lost 4 bases, V lost 1 base, and 4 bases had no gene match. In germline, CDR1 is SGHDN, CDR2 FVKESK.

V gene TRBV2 combines with J gene TRBJ1-2; no clear D. CDR1 SNHLY and CDR2 FYNNEI come from the germline V gene. Deletions cut 8 bases from V and 0 bases from J, with 13 bases between. This CDR3 has 14 amino acids. CDR3: CASGRIDSNYGYTF. The CDR3 region has the DNA TGTGCCAGCGGTCGGATAGATTCTAACTATGGCTACACCTTC.

This clone was detected once. The rearrangement joins TRBV27 to TRBJ1-1; TRBD1 agrees at 10 bases. Germline V gene sequence: CDR1 MNHEY, CDR2 SMNVEV (reference sequence). This CDR3 has 14 residues. V was pared by 6 bases and J by 3 bases, with 4 bases of the junction left unmatched. The CDR3 region is CASRRDRGHTEAFF. The CDR3, as DNA: TGTGCCAGCAGGAGGGACAGGGGACACACTGAAGCTTTCTTT.

V is TRBV25-1 and J is TRBJ2-2; D could derive from TRBD1 or TRBD2 (6 bases each). V was pared by 1 base and J by 5 bases, with 17 bases between. The CDR3 is made up of 17 amino acids. Germline loops: CDR1 MGHDK, CDR2 SYGVNS. The CDR3 protein is CASSELRGVMGTGELFF. CDR3 coding DNA: TGTGCCAGCAGTGAATTAAGGGGGGTGATGGGGACCGGGGAGCTGTTTTTT.

The V and J genes are TRBV7-9 and TRBJ2-7; 9 bases align to TRBD1. V lost 5 bases and J lost 5; bases outside the gene matches: 10. CDR1 and CDR2 (germline): SEHNR, FQNEAQ (reference sequence). The CDR3 is made up of 15 amino acids. The CDR3 reads CASSPEAQGADEQYF. The CDR3 DNA is TGTGCCAGCAGCCCAGAAGCACAGGGGGCAGACGAGCAGTACTTC.

By proportion, this clone is medium-sized. This chain uses TRBV6-1 with TRBJ1-5, with D maybe TRBD1 (5 bases). This CDR3 spans 15 amino acids. The V end lost 1 base, the J end lost 2 bases, and 9 bases lay between the germline ends. From germline, CDR1 is MNHNS and CDR2 SASEGT. CDR3 nucleotide sequence: TGTGCCAGCAGTGAAGGGGGGGATGGCAATCAGCCCCAGCATTTT. It codes for CASSEGGDGNQPQHF.

This clone has a handful of counts. This chain joins TRBV21-1 and TRBJ1-1. TRBV21-1 counts as a pseudogene. The CDR3 consists of 12 residues. DNA of the CDR3: TGTGCCAGCAGCAGGGAAGGCACTGAAGCTTTCTTT. The encoded protein is CASSREGTEAFF.

V is TRBV7-2 and J is TRBJ2-5; D unresolved. Germline CDR1 reads SGHTA; CDR2 reads FQGNSA. The V gene lost 6 bases and the J gene lost 5 bases, with 13 bases spanning the gap. The CDR3 has 13 amino acids. This CDR3 reads CASSRANGETQYF. The CDR3 DNA reads as TGTGCCAGCAGTAGAGCGAACGGGGAGACCCAGTACTTC.

V usage is TRBV6-5 and J usage is TRBJ2-7, with D possibly being TRBD1 (6 bases). The CDR3 spans 15 residues. Deletions cut 5 bases from V and 0 bases from J, with 14 bases between. Germline lookup yields CDR1 MNHEY and CDR2 SVGAGI. DNA for the CDR3: TGTGCCAGCAGTCCTTGGACGGACAGCTCCTACGAGCAGTACTTC. Amino acids: CASSPWTDSSYEQYF.

This chain links TRBV19 with TRBJ1-1; D possibly corresponds to TRBD1 (6 bases). Trimming removed 5 bases from V and 4 bases from J, with 14 bases in between. This CDR3 comprises 14 residues. Germline CDR1 and CDR2: LNHDA and SQIVND (reference sequence). The CDR3: CASSLLQGFTEAFF. The CDR3 DNA reads as TGTGCCAGTAGTCTCTTACAGGGTTTCACTGAAGCTTTCTTT.